The entry below describes one T cell receptor (beta chain). Random hexamers served to reverse transcribe roughly 0.5 to 1 ug RNA. TCRdb fed the immunoSEQ multiplex PCR reads into MiXCR, producing one record per CDR3 protein. The sample lists roughly 100,000 distinct CDR3 sequences, approximately 95% occurring once. Germline V lookup: CDR1 SGHVS, CDR2 FNYEAQ. The V and J ends lost 0 bases and 0 bases respectively, with 12 bases between them. The CDR3 length is 17 residues. CD8+ and CD4+ T cells taken from blood had their TCR beta sequenced. The Susac syndrome patients fit the recently defined diagnostic criteria for definite or probable disease. The data stem from a study of CD8 T cells in Susac syndrome. Across the study: Treatment at blood withdrawal was none, corticosteroids, or intravenous immunoglobulin alone in Susac syndrome patients.

This TCR was sampled from a human donor with Susac syndrome. J is TRBJ1-5 and V is TRBV7-6; no definite D call. The material sequenced was CD8+ T cells from PBMCs. CDR3 loop: CASSLALSRSSNQPQHF. Here the CDR3 DNA reads TGTGCCAGCAGCTTAGCTCTGTCCAGGAGTAGCAATCAGCCCCAGCATTTT.